The 10 T cell receptor beta chains below come from one sample, sequenced in a study of identifying expanded T cells in peripheral blood. Data came from immunoSEQ multiplex PCR; TCRdb stores just in-frame clones and leaves some out. The sample includes 75,000 to 95,000 clones, roughly 90% of them seen just once. Sequencing was performed on blood. Receptors originate from a person aged 18-70 years in good health.

This chain joins TRBV4-1 and TRBJ2-7, with 9 bases fitting TRBD2. The CDR3 is made up of 15 amino acids. The V and J ends lost 0 bases and 2 bases, in that order; junction bases with no gene match: 2. Germline lookup yields CDR1 MGHRA and CDR2 YSYEKL. The DNA of the CDR3 is TGCGCCAGCAGCCAAGACGGACTAGCGACCTACGAGCAGTACTTC. Translation gives CASSQDGLATYEQYF.

The rearrangement joins TRBV19 to TRBJ1-2; possible D gene TRBD1, 5 bases. CDR3 length equals 15 residues. Germline loops: CDR1 LNHDA, CDR2 SQIVND (reference sequence). V was clipped by 10 bases and J by 7 bases, with 25 bases between them. In nucleotides, the CDR3 is TGTGCCACCGCCCGGGACCGCATCGGACGAGCTGGCTACACCTTC. Translation gives CATARDRIGRAGYTF. The whole variable domain, remainder taken from reference TRBV19 and TRBJ1-2, is DGGITQSPKYLFRKEGQNVTLSCEQNLNHDAMYWYRQDPGQGLRLIYYSQIVNDFQKGDIAEGYSVSREKKESFPLTVTSAQKNPTAFYLCATARDRIGRAGYTFGSGTRLTVV.

The gene calls are TRBV5-1 and TRBJ1-1; 8 bases match TRBD1. The trim removed 0 bases at V and 8 bases at J, leaving 12 bases unmatched. This CDR3 has 16 amino acids. Germline lookup yields CDR1 SGHRS and CDR2 YFSETQ. The DNA of the CDR3 is TGCGCCAGCAGCTTGGGGGACTCCAGGGGGCATAAAGAAGCTTTCTTT. It translates to CASSLGDSRGHKEAFF.

This chain links TRBV28 with TRBJ1-5; D is ambiguous. This CDR3 region has 12 residues. Per the germline V gene, CDR1 is MDHEN and CDR2 is SYDVKM. V was clipped by 2 bases and J by 6 bases, with 5 bases between them. The chain's CDR3 is CASSLVGQPQHF. As DNA, the CDR3 is TGTGCCAGCAGTTTAGTAGGTCAGCCCCAGCATTTT.

V and J are TRBV5-4 and TRBJ2-3; possibly TRBD1 or TRBD2 for D (6 bases each). The CDR3 length is 13 residues. Per the germline V gene, CDR1 is SGHNT and CDR2 is YYREEE (reference sequence). The V end lost 4 bases, the J end lost 6 bases, and 12 bases lay between the germline ends. The CDR3 DNA sequence: TGTGCCAGCAGCCACGGGGGCATGGATACGCAGTATTTT. Residues: CASSHGGMDTQYF.

The chain carries TRBV5-4 and TRBJ1-1; tentative D call: TRBD1 (5 bases). Deletions cut 2 bases from V and 3 bases from J, with 11 bases between. There are 14 residues in the CDR3. CDR1 is SGHNT and CDR2 is YYREEE in the germline V gene (reference sequence). The CDR3 region has the DNA TGTGCCAGCAGCTTACTGGACACGGACACTGAAGCTTTCTTT. Encoded protein: CASSLLDTDTEAFF.

V gene TRBV6-5 combines with J gene TRBJ1-5; D unclear. CDR3 length: 14 residues. Between the trimmed V and J ends, which lost 4 bases and 3 bases, there was a span of 10 bases. In germline, CDR1 is MNHEY, CDR2 SVGAGI. The CDR3 reads CASSSRAFNQPQHF. In nucleotides, the CDR3 is TGTGCCAGCAGTTCCCGGGCCTTCAATCAGCCCCAGCATTTT.

The chain is built from TRBV28 and TRBJ2-7; 7 bases line up with TRBD1. V was clipped by 1 base and J by 0 bases; unmatched bases: 3. Per the germline V gene, CDR1 is MDHEN and CDR2 is SYDVKM. The CDR3 has 15 residues. The CDR3 DNA reads as TGTGCCAGCAGTTTATCAGGGGGTGCCTCCTACGAGCAGTACTTC. Translating gives CASSLSGGASYEQYF. The whole variable domain, filled in from reference TRBV28 and TRBJ2-7, reads DVKVTQSSRYLVKRTGEKVFLECVQDMDHENMFWYRQDPGLGLRLIYFSYDVKMKEKGDIPEGYSVSREKKERFSLILESASTNQTSMYLCASSLSGGASYEQYFGPGTRLTVT.

The rearrangement joins TRBV18 to TRBJ1-1; 10 nucleotides agree with TRBD1. The ends lost 0 bases at V and 0 bases at J; junction bases unmatched: 4. CDR1 and CDR2 from the germline V gene are KGHSH and LQKENI. CDR3 length: 17 amino acids. Here the CDR3 DNA reads TGTGCCAGCTCACCACCCCCGGGACAGGGGATGAACACTGAAGCTTTCTTT. This sequence encodes CASSPPPGQGMNTEAFF.

The chain joins TRBV18 to TRBJ2-7; TRBD1 aligns across 7 bases. This CDR3 is built from 15 residues. V was pared by 3 bases and J by 6 bases, with 11 bases of the junction left unmatched. Germline V lookup: CDR1 KGHSH, CDR2 LQKENI. The CDR3 nucleotides read TGTGCCAGCTCACCTTCCAGACAGGGTGGGAGCGAGCAGTACTTC. Translating gives CASSPSRQGGSEQYF.